Below, 31 T cell receptor beta chains from the same sample are listed, as sequenced in a study of T-cell memory formation after mild COVID-19. Via MiXCR, TCRdb re-called the 5' RACE reads, giving one row per CDR3 protein. The sample lists some 68,000 distinct CDR3 sequences; approximately 15% were seen once. The sample comprised PBMCs or a T cell subset sorted from them (not recorded which). These receptors were collected from an adult woman who had mild COVID-19 (a few samples of this study predate the infection). Cell type and time point are not known.

The V call is TRBV7-9, the J call TRBJ2-7; D is undetermined. The V gene lost 1 base and the J gene lost 3 bases, with 10 bases spanning the gap. This CDR3 contains 14 residues. Germline CDR1 reads SEHNR; CDR2 reads FQNEAQ (reference sequence). The chain's CDR3 is CASSLGVDVYEQYF. The CDR3 DNA follows: TGTGCCAGCAGCTTAGGGGTCGACGTCTACGAGCAGTACTTC. Full variable domain (outside the CDR3, taken from reference TRBV7-9 and TRBJ2-7): DTGVSQNPRHKITKRGQNVTFRCDPISEHNRLYWYRQTLGQGPEFLTYFQNEAQLEKSRLLSDRFSAERPKGSFSTLEIQRTEQGDSAMYLCASSLGVDVYEQYFGPGTRLTVT.

A few counts support this clonotype. The rearrangement uses TRBV29-1 and TRBJ2-3; 9 bases are shared with TRBD1. CDR1 and CDR2 (germline): SQVTM, ANQGSEA. Trimming cost V 7 bases and J 3 bases; bases outside gene matches: 5. The length of the CDR3 is 13 residues. The CDR3 protein is CSALTGGTDTQYF. The CDR3 region has the DNA TGCAGCGCCCTGACAGGGGGGACAGATACGCAGTATTTT.

This clonotype has only a few counts. The V and J genes are TRBV20-1 and TRBJ2-3; 7 bases fit TRBD2. CDR1 and CDR2 from the germline V gene are DFQATT and SNEGSKA (reference sequence). The CDR3 spans 13 residues. V lost 5 bases to trimming and J lost 2 bases; unmatched junction nucleotides: 4. The DNA for the CDR3 is TGCAGTGCTTCTAGCGGTAACACAGATACGCAGTATTTT. This translates into CSASSGNTDTQYF.

The chain links TRBV4-1 to TRBJ1-2; D ambiguous. V lost 0 bases, J lost 8 bases, and 16 bases lay in between. Germline CDR1 is MGHRA and CDR2 is YSYEKL. This CDR3 region has 15 residues. CDR3 sequence: CASSQDNGNAMGYTF. CDR3 DNA: TGCGCCAGCAGCCAAGATAACGGGAACGCGATGGGCTACACCTTC.

This clonotype was found a few times. V usage is TRBV9 and J usage is TRBJ2-5; D possibly corresponds to TRBD2 (6 bases). This CDR3 is 14 amino acids long. The germline V and J ends were trimmed by 3 bases and 4 bases, with 13 bases remaining between them. Germline V gives CDR1 SGDLS, CDR2 YYNGEE. CDR3 residues: CASSAARGGETQYF. The CDR3 DNA sequence: TGTGCCAGCAGCGCGGCGCGGGGTGGAGAGACCCAGTACTTC.

Concerning this clonotype itself: Sequence at one end of the junction differs from germline and may be a read error. The V gene is TRBV7-6, the J gene TRBJ2-1, with 12 bases matching TRBD2. The CDR3 length is 16 residues. CDR1 is SGHVS, CDR2 FNYEAQ, per germline. The chain's CDR3 is CASSLTSGGQSNEQLF. Here the CDR3 DNA reads TGTGCCAGCAGCTTAACTAGCGGGGGGCAAAGCAATGAGCAGTTATTC.

The chain is built from TRBV20-1 and TRBJ2-7, with D possibly matching TRBD2 (5 bases). CDR3 size: 13 residues. From germline, CDR1 is DFQATT and CDR2 SNEGSKA (reference sequence). With 5 bases removed from V and 1 base from J, the gap between germline ends came to 12 bases. CDR3 coding DNA: TGCAGTGCTTTTAAAGCGGTTTCCTACGAGCAGTACTTC. It specifies CSAFKAVSYEQYF.

The sample holds a few counts of this clonotype. This chain joins TRBV7-8 and TRBJ2-1; TRBD2 might be the D (6 bases). CDR1 and CDR2 (germline): SGHVS, FQNEAQ. V was shortened by 3 bases and J by 9 bases, with 6 bases between the two germline ends. The length of the CDR3 is 11 residues. The CDR3 here is CASSFSGEQFF. DNA for the CDR3: TGTGCCAGCAGCTTTAGCGGTGAGCAGTTCTTC.

This clonotype has just a few counts. The V call is TRBV9, the J call TRBJ2-1; 8 positions agree with TRBD2. Germline CDR1 reads SGDLS; CDR2 reads YYNGEE. CDR3 length equals 15 residues. The J segment lost 4 bases and the V segment lost 0 bases, leaving 3 bases of the junction unmatched. This chain's CDR3 is CASSVGVAGYNEQFF. DNA of the CDR3: TGTGCCAGCAGCGTAGGGGTAGCGGGGTACAATGAGCAGTTCTTC.

The sample holds a few counts of this clonotype. This chain joins TRBV4-1 and TRBJ1-2; no reliable D call. Germline V lookup: CDR1 MGHRA, CDR2 YSYEKL. Trimming shortened V by 4 bases and J by 8 bases, and 14 bases separated the two germline ends. The CDR3 spans 13 residues. CDR3 residues: CASSLGSVSGYTF. CDR3 nucleotide sequence: TGCGCCAGCAGCCTCGGCTCAGTCTCGGGCTACACCTTC.

The chain joins TRBV10-3 to TRBJ2-1; TRBD2 matches 15 bases. Germline trimming cut 6 bases from V and 7 bases from J; bases unmatched to any gene: 7. The V gene's germline CDR1 is ENHRY and CDR2 SYGVKD. There are 16 residues in the CDR3. CDR3 loop: CAISDPGTSGGNEQFF. The DNA for the CDR3 is TGTGCCATCAGCGATCCGGGGACTAGCGGGGGGAATGAGCAGTTCTTC.

This clonotype was found a few times. The chain couples TRBV7-9 to TRBJ2-1; D not certain. CDR1 and CDR2 (germline): SEHNR, FQNEAQ (reference sequence). The CDR3 loop spans 13 amino acids. V was trimmed by 7 bases and J by 9 bases, leaving 16 bases between them. CDR3 amino acids: CASTDPVWSEQFF. Here the CDR3 DNA reads TGTGCCAGCACTGACCCTGTTTGGAGTGAGCAGTTCTTC.

The V gene is TRBV6-1, the J gene TRBJ2-7, with unresolved D. Germline V gives CDR1 MNHNS, CDR2 SASEGT. This CDR3 has 12 residues. Trimming removed 2 bases from V and 4 bases from J, with 6 bases in between. The CDR3: CASSEWSYEQYF. The CDR3 DNA reads as TGTGCCAGCAGTGAATGGTCGTACGAGCAGTACTTC.

This clonotype was seen a handful of times. The chain couples TRBV19 to TRBJ2-7; 8 bases match TRBD2. V lost 7 bases, J lost 2 bases, and 16 bases stayed unmatched. The V gene's germline CDR1 is LNHDA and CDR2 SQIVND (reference sequence). The CDR3 is 17 residues long. The CDR3 here is CASNQYSDSGVPYEQYF. As DNA, the CDR3 is TGTGCCAGTAACCAATACTCGGATAGCGGGGTCCCCTACGAGCAGTACTTC.

This clonotype was detected a few times. The chain joins TRBV5-1 to TRBJ2-7; D possibly corresponds to TRBD1 (6 bases). There are 16 residues in the CDR3. The V end was cut by 4 bases, the J end by 4 bases, with 21 bases between. Germline CDR1 SGHRS, CDR2 YFSETQ. The CDR3 loop is CASSPPRLGGVYEQYF. In DNA, the CDR3 is TGCGCCAGCAGCCCACCCCGCCTTGGGGGCGTATACGAGCAGTACTTC.

This clonotype was observed a handful of times. The CDR3 DNA reads as TGTGCCAGCAGCTCCTCGACAGGGGAGGCCCACAATGAGCAGTTCTTC. This encodes CASSSSTGEAHNEQFF. This chain joins TRBV7-9 and TRBJ2-1, with 8 bases fitting TRBD1. Germline V gene data show CDR1 as SEHNR and CDR2 as FQNEAQ (reference sequence). The CDR3 spans 16 residues. The trim removed 4 bases at V and 5 bases at J, leaving 10 bases unmatched.

This clonotype came up a few times. The rearrangement joins TRBV11-2 to TRBJ2-6; a possible D gene is TRBD1 (5 bases). Trimming pared 5 bases from V and 0 bases from J, leaving 8 bases between. The V gene's germline CDR1 is SGHAT and CDR2 FQNNGV. This CDR3 comprises 15 residues. CDR3 sequence: CASSPTDSGANVLTF. The CDR3 DNA reads TGTGCCAGCAGCCCGACAGACTCTGGGGCCAACGTCCTGACTTTC.

The chain carries TRBV15 and TRBJ1-5; D is perhaps TRBD1 (5 bases). The V gene lost 3 bases and the J gene lost 0 bases, with 9 bases spanning the gap. Germline values: CDR1 LNHNV, CDR2 YYDKDF (reference sequence). CDR3 length: 15 amino acids. This chain's CDR3 is CATSSGGFSNQPQHF. The CDR3 region has the DNA TGTGCCACCAGCAGCGGGGGATTTAGCAATCAGCCCCAGCATTTT.

The CDR3 sequence: CATSPRVTPGELFF. In DNA form, the CDR3 reads TGTGCCACCAGCCCCCGTGTTACCCCCGGGGAGCTGTTTTTT. This sequence joins TRBV15 and TRBJ2-2; no clear D. CDR3 length: 14 amino acids. CDR1 is LNHNV, CDR2 YYDKDF, per germline (reference sequence). Deletions cut 5 bases from V and 6 bases from J, with 13 bases between.

This clonotype appeared a few times. The chain has TRBV20-1 and TRBJ2-2; 8 nucleotides line up with TRBD2. CDR3 length equals 20 residues. From germline, CDR1 is DFQATT and CDR2 SNEGSKA (reference sequence). The J segment lost 2 bases and the V segment lost 6 bases, leaving 23 bases of the junction unmatched. CDR3 in amino acids: CSAAGPRRLQRGLNTGELFF. As DNA, the CDR3 is TGCAGTGCCGCCGGTCCCCGACGACTACAGCGGGGGCTCAACACCGGGGAGCTGTTTTTT.

The genes are TRBV6-5 and TRBJ2-1; 7 bases are a match to TRBD1. Germline V gene data show CDR1 as MNHEY and CDR2 as SVGAGI. This CDR3 has 15 residues. J lost 2 bases, V lost 2 bases, and 3 bases had no gene match. The CDR3 here is CASSYQGEPYNEQFF. CDR3 sequence (DNA): TGTGCCAGCAGTTACCAGGGGGAGCCCTACAATGAGCAGTTCTTC.

This clonotype was counted between two and nine times. The chain carries TRBV7-3 and TRBJ2-1, with D unresolved. The germline CDR1 and CDR2 sequences are SGHTA and FQGTGA. Trimming left V 1 base short and J 5 bases short, with 12 bases between. The CDR3 is 15 residues long. The CDR3: CASSLMHTSNNEQFF. The CDR3 nucleotides read TGTGCCAGCAGCTTAATGCACACATCGAACAATGAGCAGTTCTTC.

This clonotype showed up just a few times. This chain joins TRBV4-1 and TRBJ2-3; 8 bases map to TRBD2. Trimming at V came to 1 base and at J to 1 base, leaving 7 bases not matched to a gene. Germline-derived CDR1 and CDR2 are MGHRA and YSYEKL. The CDR3 is 17 residues long. CDR3: CASSQVWATSGTDTQYF. The DNA for the CDR3 is TGCGCCAGCAGCCAAGTTTGGGCGACTAGCGGCACAGATACGCAGTATTTT.

This chain joins TRBV3-1 and TRBJ2-1; D is undetermined. V lost 2 bases to trimming and J lost 9 bases, with 14 bases between them. This CDR3 has 14 amino acids. Germline loops: CDR1 LGHDT, CDR2 YNNKEL (reference sequence). The CDR3 nucleotides read TGTGCCAGCAGCCAAAGGAACGAGTTTGGTGAGCAGTTCTTC. Its translation is CASSQRNEFGEQFF.

This clonotype turned up a few times. The chain has TRBV20-1 and TRBJ1-2, with 7 bases lining up with TRBD1. Germline CDR1 and CDR2: DFQATT and SNEGSKA (reference sequence). The CDR3 consists of 13 residues. This CDR3 reads CSAEGGIGYGYTF. In DNA form, the CDR3 reads TGCAGCGCGGAAGGGGGCATCGGCTATGGCTACACCTTC.

This clonotype was counted only a few times. The chain joins TRBV4-2 to TRBJ2-2; no reliable D call. Between the trimmed V and J ends, which lost 1 base and 6 bases, there was a span of 6 bases. The CDR3 is 13 amino acids. Germline V gene sequence: CDR1 LGHNA, CDR2 YNFKEQ. The DNA of the CDR3 is TGTGCCAGCAGCCAAGCCGAGGCCGGGGAGCTGTTTTTT. This encodes CASSQAEAGELFF.

This clonotype turned up a few times. The rearrangement links TRBV28 to TRBJ2-5; 7 bases map to TRBD1. This CDR3 spans 17 amino acids. Germline CDR1 and CDR2: MDHEN and SYDVKM. The V and J ends lost 8 bases and 3 bases, in that order; junction bases with no gene match: 18. The CDR3 region is CASLTRDRLGQEETQYF. CDR3 nucleotide sequence: TGTGCCAGCCTCACCCGCGACCGCCTAGGACAGGAAGAGACCCAGTACTTC. Looking up the rest from reference TRBV28 and TRBJ2-5 gives the full variable domain: DVKVTQSSRYLVKRTGEKVFLECVQDMDHENMFWYRQDPGLGLRLIYFSYDVKMKEKGDIPEGYSVSREKKERFSLILESASTNQTSMYLCASLTRDRLGQEETQYFGPGTRLLVL.

This clonotype was seen a handful of times. The V gene is TRBV4-3, the J gene TRBJ2-1; no firm D call. V lost 1 base and J 1 base, leaving 8 bases between the germline ends. The germline CDR1 and CDR2 sequences are LGHNA and YSLEER. CDR3 length: 15 residues. CDR3 region: CASSQVLRSYNEQFF. CDR3 sequence (DNA): TGCGCCAGCAGCCAAGTCTTACGGTCCTACAATGAGCAGTTCTTC.

This clonotype turned up a few times. The CDR3: CASSQPGKGGGYTF. The CDR3 DNA follows: TGCGCCAGCAGCCAACCAGGGAAGGGAGGGGGCTACACCTTC. The genes are TRBV4-1 and TRBJ1-2, with TRBD1 as a possible D gene (5 bases). V lost 2 bases, J lost 8 bases, and 15 bases lay in between. The CDR3 has 14 amino acids. CDR1 is MGHRA, CDR2 YSYEKL, per germline.

The chain links TRBV19 to TRBJ2-1, with 10 nucleotides matching TRBD2. Trimming at V came to 4 bases and at J to 4 bases, leaving 4 bases not matched to a gene. The CDR3 runs to 15 residues. Germline loops: CDR1 LNHDA, CDR2 SQIVND (reference sequence). This CDR3 reads CASSNRTSGYNEQFF. The CDR3 DNA reads as TGTGCCAGTAGTAACCGGACTAGCGGTTACAATGAGCAGTTCTTC. The entire variable domain, with the rest obtained from reference TRBV19 and TRBJ2-1, is as follows: DGGITQSPKYLFRKEGQNVTLSCEQNLNHDAMYWYRQDPGQGLRLIYYSQIVNDFQKGDIAEGYSVSREKKESFPLTVTSAQKNPTAFYLCASSNRTSGYNEQFFGPGTRLTVL.

In its sample, this clonotype was seen a few times. DNA of the CDR3: TGCGCCAGCAGTGAGTTGAGCTCCGCTTATAATTCACCCCTCCACTTT. This sequence encodes CASSELSSAYNSPLHF. This chain connects TRBV10-2 to TRBJ1-6; D gene uncertain. The CDR3 has 16 residues. Germline-derived CDR1 and CDR2 are WSHSY and SAAADI. V lost 1 base and J 4 bases, leaving 11 bases between the germline ends.